The source of this T cell receptor beta chain is a study of pediatric ulcerative colitis. The diagnostic colonoscopy in ulcerative colitis patients preceded any immunosuppressive treatment. Assay: immunoSEQ multiplex PCR; the TCRdb copy retains only in-frame clones and omits some. The sample records approximately 32,000 clones, 82% being singletons. This CDR3 is built from 14 residues. The germline CDR1 and CDR2 sequences are SNHLY and FYNNEI. V dropped 6 bases and J dropped 4 bases, with 15 bases sitting between them. The sequenced material came from blood. The receptor was isolated from a boy younger than 18 with severe ulcerative colitis. The chain employs TRBV2 and TRBJ1-2; D possibly corresponds to TRBD1 (5 bases). The CDR3 spells CASRTQGLSYGYTF. The CDR3 nucleotides read TGTGCCAGCAGAACCCAGGGCCTGAGCTATGGCTACACCTTC.